The T cell receptor (beta chain) under discussion was sequenced for a study of identical twins. Study findings and constraints: Surplus twin overlap in beta out-of-frame sequences was less pronounced. Alpha sequences that were out-of-frame and twin-shared showed an excess of low generation probability. Insertion counts were lower in abundant cord blood beta clonotypes, a trend that memory repertoires did not show.

This clonotype has ten or more counts. Its matching antigen is unknown. There are 15 residues in the CDR3. Trimming pared 6 bases from V and 5 bases from J, leaving 16 bases between. Germline V gene sequence: CDR1 ENHRY, CDR2 SYGVKD. TCRdb independently ran MiXCR on the 5' RACE reads; one entry per CDR3 protein. The sample consists of fewer than 650,000 distinct CDR3 sequences, 7.1% of them appearing once. These sequences were also reported in another study, on yellow fever vaccine responses in identical twins.

Sequenced material: PBMCs. The clonotype originates from a woman younger than 30 in good health. The V and J genes are TRBV10-3 and TRBJ1-4; tentatively, D is TRBD1 (5 bases). The CDR3 loop reads CAISPRGGENEKLFF. The CDR3 bases are TGTGCCATCAGCCCTCGTGGGGGGGAGAATGAAAAACTGTTTTTT.